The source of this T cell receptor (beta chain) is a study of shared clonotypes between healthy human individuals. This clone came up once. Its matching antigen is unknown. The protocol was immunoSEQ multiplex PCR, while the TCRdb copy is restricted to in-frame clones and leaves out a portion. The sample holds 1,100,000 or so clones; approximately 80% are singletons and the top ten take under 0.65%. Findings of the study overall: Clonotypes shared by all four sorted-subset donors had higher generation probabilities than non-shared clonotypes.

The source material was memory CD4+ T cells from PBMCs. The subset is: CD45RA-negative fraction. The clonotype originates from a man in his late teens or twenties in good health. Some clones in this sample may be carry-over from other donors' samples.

The CDR3 DNA reads as TGTGCCAGCAGCTTAACGAAGACAGGGGGGAATGGCTACACCTTC. Translation gives CASSLTKTGGNGYTF. The J gene is TRBJ1-2, the V gene TRBV5-4, with 9 positions matching TRBD1. The CDR3 loop spans 15 amino acids. CDR1 is SGHNT and CDR2 is YYREEE in the germline V gene (reference sequence). With V trimmed by 2 bases and J by 6 bases, 8 bases remained unmatched.